These 25 T cell receptor beta chains share one sample of origin, sequenced in a study of CD8 T cells in ankylosing spondylitis. In TCRdb, the 5' RACE reads were re-called with MiXCR into one record per CDR3 protein. Of 200,000 to 300,000 distinct CDR3 sequences in the sample, roughly 8.2% were seen once. The sequenced sample was blood, either unsorted or a sorted T cell fraction (not recorded which). All receptors come from a female donor with ankylosing spondylitis or in good health (not recorded which).

Ten or more counts support this clonotype. This chain joins TRBV20-1 and TRBJ2-5, with D unresolved. This CDR3 comprises 14 residues. V was shortened by 6 bases and J by 5 bases, with 19 bases between the two germline ends. The V gene's germline CDR1 is DFQATT and CDR2 SNEGSKA (reference sequence). The chain's CDR3 is CSAMEGPPTETQYF. In nucleotides, the CDR3 is TGCAGTGCCATGGAAGGACCTCCTACTGAGACCCAGTACTTC.

In this sample, this clonotype turned up many times. V is TRBV6-1 and J is TRBJ1-1; possibly TRBD1 for D (5 bases). Germline values: CDR1 MNHNS, CDR2 SASEGT. The ends were cut back, 5 bases at V and 3 bases at J, with 10 bases in the middle. CDR3 length: 13 amino acids. CDR3 in amino acids: CASSPGRDTEAFF. The CDR3 DNA is TGTGCCAGCAGTCCAGGGAGGGACACTGAAGCTTTCTTT.

This clonotype showed up many times. The CDR3 DNA reads TGTGCCAGCAGCCAAGAAGCAGGGGTGACCCAGTACTTC. Translated, it gives CASSQEAGVTQYF. The chain is built from TRBV3-1 and TRBJ2-5; TRBD1 might be the D (6 bases). The CDR3 is 13 amino acids. Germline V gene lookup returns CDR1 LGHDT and CDR2 YNNKEL (reference sequence). With 0 bases removed from V and 7 bases from J, the gap between germline ends came to 9 bases.

This clonotype was found many times. The chain carries TRBV5-1 and TRBJ2-2; 8 nucleotides match TRBD2. This CDR3 has 18 residues. Looked up from germline, CDR1 is SGHRS and CDR2 is YFSETQ. The J segment lost 4 bases and the V segment lost 5 bases, leaving 16 bases of the junction unmatched. CDR3 nucleotide sequence: TGCGCCAGCAGGGGGGCACTTGTGGTAGCGGGACCCACCGGGGAGCTGTTTTTT. This gives the protein CASRGALVVAGPTGELFF.

There are many counts of this clonotype. The V and J genes are TRBV5-1 and TRBJ2-3; perhaps TRBD2 as D (5 bases). CDR1 is SGHRS and CDR2 is YFSETQ in the germline V gene. The CDR3 contains 14 residues. With 7 bases removed from V and 3 bases from J, the gap between germline ends came to 15 bases. CDR3 region: CASHRAEGTDTQYF. CDR3 bases: TGCGCCAGCCACCGAGCGGAAGGAACAGATACGCAGTATTTT.

On this clonotype itself: With a much larger clone just one base away, this may be a read error. V usage is TRBV11-2 and J usage is TRBJ1-1; D ambiguous. This CDR3 region has 13 residues. CDR1 is SGHAT and CDR2 is FQNNGV in the germline V gene. The CDR3 DNA reads as TGTACCAGCAGCTCAATAGGGAACACTGAAGCTTTCTTT. This codes for CTSSSIGNTEAFF.

This clonotype was detected a few times. The chain has TRBV9 and TRBJ2-1; D is possibly TRBD2 (6 bases). The germline V gene encodes CDR1 SGDLS and CDR2 YYNGEE. Trimming shortened V by 3 bases and J by 0 bases, and 13 bases separated the two germline ends. The CDR3 has 16 amino acids. The CDR3 DNA sequence: TGTGCCAGCAGCGAGGGTTTGGGGGGCTCCTACAATGAGCAGTTCTTC. Residues: CASSEGLGGSYNEQFF.

This clonotype came up many times. The chain combines TRBV29-1 with TRBJ2-7; tentatively, D is TRBD1 (5 bases). The CDR3 covers 13 residues. V gave up 4 bases and J gave up 6 bases, with 16 bases separating them. CDR1 is SQVTM, CDR2 ANQGSEA, per germline. The CDR3 region has the DNA TGCAGCGTTGCTTTGGTGCAGGGTGGCGAGCAGTACTTC. It translates to CSVALVQGGEQYF.

In this sample, this clonotype turned up many times. J is TRBJ2-1 and V is TRBV12-3 or TRBV12-4; 8 bases match TRBD2. The V segment lost 6 bases and the J segment 9 bases; nucleotides outside the gene matches: 13. The CDR3 has 15 amino acids. Written as DNA, the CDR3 is TGTGCCAGCAGGGGACCGGGACTAGGGGGGTTTGAGCAGTTCTTC. Its protein is CASRGPGLGGFEQFF.

The V and J genes are TRBV19 and TRBJ2-3, with D possibly matching TRBD2 (5 bases). This CDR3 has 14 amino acids. Trimming pared 3 bases from V and 7 bases from J, leaving 14 bases between. In germline, CDR1 is LNHDA, CDR2 SQIVND (reference sequence). The CDR3 DNA follows: TGTGCCAGTAGTATGGAGGTTTCCGCCCATACGCAGTATTTT. It translates to CASSMEVSAHTQYF.

This clonotype was seen many times. DNA of the CDR3: TGTGCCAGCAGCCAAGAAATTACGCGTCGTACCGAAAAACTGTTTTTT. Protein product: CASSQEITRRTEKLFF. This chain links TRBV14 with TRBJ1-4; D is uncertain. Trimming shortened V by 0 bases and J by 8 bases, and 16 bases separated the two germline ends. Per germline, CDR1 SGHDN and CDR2 FVKESK. The CDR3 spans 16 residues.

This clonotype was seen at least ten times. The V and J genes are TRBV3-1 and TRBJ2-5, with TRBD1 matching 8 bases. Germline CDR1 is LGHDT and CDR2 is YNNKEL (reference sequence). Trimming at V came to 5 bases and at J to 3 bases, leaving 5 bases not matched to a gene. The CDR3 spans 14 residues. The CDR3 protein is CASSWTGREETQYF. CDR3 DNA: TGTGCCAGCAGCTGGACAGGGCGAGAAGAGACCCAGTACTTC.

This clonotype was picked up many times. The rearrangement uses TRBV9 and TRBJ1-1; D unresolved. Germline V gene sequence: CDR1 SGDLS, CDR2 YYNGEE. Trimming cost V 3 bases and J 11 bases, with 14 bases left between them. CDR3 length equals 12 residues. CDR3 protein: CASSANGLGAFF. Here the CDR3 DNA reads TGTGCCAGCAGCGCGAATGGACTAGGGGCTTTCTTT.

This clonotype was picked up many times. This sequence joins TRBV3-1 and TRBJ1-1, with no clear D. CDR3 length: 12 residues. The ends were cut back, 3 bases at V and 6 bases at J, with 8 bases in the middle. Germline V gene data show CDR1 as LGHDT and CDR2 as YNNKEL (reference sequence). The CDR3 protein is CASSHATAEAFF. The CDR3 region has the DNA TGTGCCAGCAGCCACGCCACGGCTGAAGCTTTCTTT. The full variable domain, rest sourced from reference TRBV3-1 and TRBJ1-1, is DTAVSQTPKYLVTQMGNDKSIKCEQNLGHDTMYWYKQDSKKFLKIMFSYNNKELIINETVPNRFSPKSPDKAHLNLHINSLELGDSAVYFCASSHATAEAFFGQGTRLTVV.

This clonotype was recorded many times. The chain links TRBV3-1 to TRBJ1-5; no clear D. Trimming left V 0 bases short and J 7 bases short, with 7 bases between. CDR3 size: 13 residues. In germline, CDR1 is LGHDT, CDR2 YNNKEL (reference sequence). In DNA form, the CDR3 reads TGTGCCAGCAGCCAAGATATCGGGCAGCCCCAGCATTTT. Protein: CASSQDIGQPQHF.

Points on this clonotype: This may come from a read error, since a much larger clone is one base off. The chain is built from TRBV5-1 and TRBJ1-2; tentatively, D is TRBD1 (5 bases). Looked up from germline, CDR1 is SGHRS and CDR2 is YFSETQ. Trimming stripped 4 bases from V and 10 bases from J, with 23 bases between. The CDR3 length is 15 residues. This CDR3 is CASSGDGPGSHDYTF. CDR3 nucleotide sequence: TGCGCCAGCAGCGGGGACGGCCCTGGGTCGCATGACTACACCTTC.

This clonotype appeared many times. J is TRBJ1-3 and V is TRBV5-1; D gene ambiguous. Germline V gene data show CDR1 as SGHRS and CDR2 as YFSETQ. The V gene lost 0 bases and the J gene lost 15 bases, with 16 bases spanning the gap. The CDR3 totals 13 residues. CDR3 residues: CASSLAVEGLQYF. The DNA for the CDR3 is TGCGCCAGCAGCTTGGCCGTTGAGGGCCTTCAATATTTT.

This clonotype was seen a handful of times. The genes are TRBV21-1 and TRBJ2-7; no check of the table's D call, TRBD1, against the DNA was made. TRBV21-1 is a recognized pseudogene. The CDR3 runs 16 residues. The CDR3 reads CASSILRQETSYEQYF. As DNA, the CDR3 is TGTGCCAGCAGCATTCTCCGACAGGAAACTTCCTACGAGCAGTACTTC.

This clonotype has ten or more counts. The chain is built from TRBV5-1 and TRBJ2-2; tentative D call: TRBD1 (6 bases). The CDR3 sequence is 14 residues long. Germline CDR1 reads SGHRS; CDR2 reads YFSETQ. V lost 8 bases and J lost 0, with 11 bases in between. Written as DNA, the CDR3 is TGCGCCAGTGCGACAGGAACGAACACCGGGGAGCTGTTTTTT. Protein: CASATGTNTGELFF.

The chain has TRBV27 and TRBJ2-7, with 7 bases lining up with TRBD1. In germline, CDR1 is MNHEY, CDR2 SMNVEV (reference sequence). Trimming took 6 bases from V and 0 from J; bases not matched to a gene: 2. The CDR3 is made up of 13 amino acids. CDR3 loop: CASRGQLSYEQYF. CDR3 sequence (DNA): TGTGCCAGCAGGGGACAGCTCTCCTACGAGCAGTACTTC.

CDR3 amino acids: CASSPDRVDNEQFF. Here the CDR3 DNA reads TGTGCCAGCAGCCCGGACAGGGTCGACAATGAGCAGTTCTTC. The chain joins TRBV14 to TRBJ2-1; 8 nucleotides match TRBD1. This CDR3 has 14 amino acids. Germline V gives CDR1 SGHDN, CDR2 FVKESK. The V segment lost 4 bases and the J segment 5 bases; nucleotides outside the gene matches: 4. Filled out from reference TRBV14 and TRBJ2-1, the complete variable domain reads EAGVTQFPSHSVIEKGQTVTLRCDPISGHDNLYWYRRVMGKEIKFLLHFVKESKQDESGMPNNRFLAERTGGTYSTLKVQPAELEDSGVYFCASSPDRVDNEQFFGPGTRLTVL.

This clonotype was seen at least ten times. The chain employs TRBV9 and TRBJ1-6; 10 nucleotides align to TRBD1. The length of the CDR3 is 15 residues. CDR1 is SGDLS, CDR2 YYNGEE, per germline. J gave up 9 bases and V 3 bases, and 6 bases lay outside the gene matches. In DNA, the CDR3 is TGTGCCAGCAGCGCTGGACAGGGGGTTTCTTCACCCCTCCACTTT. This codes for CASSAGQGVSSPLHF. Looking up the rest from reference TRBV9 and TRBJ1-6 gives the full variable domain: DSGVTQTPKHLITATGQRVTLRCSPRSGDLSVYWYQQSLDQGLQFLIQYYNGEERAKGNILERFSAQQFPDLHSELNLSSLELGDSALYFCASSAGQGVSSPLHFGNGTRLTVT.

This clonotype has ten or more counts. J is TRBJ2-1 and V is TRBV9; 8 nucleotides match TRBD2. Germline V CDR1 and CDR2: SGDLS, YYNGEE. After removal of 2 bases from V and 8 bases from J, the junction contained 6 bases not matched to a gene. The CDR3 is 14 amino acids. The CDR3: CASSVGGGTDEQFF. DNA for the CDR3: TGTGCCAGCAGCGTTGGCGGGGGGACGGATGAGCAGTTCTTC.

This clonotype was recorded at least ten times. This rearrangement joins TRBV3-1 to TRBJ2-5; no clear D gene. Per the germline V gene, CDR1 is LGHDT and CDR2 is YNNKEL (reference sequence). This CDR3 has 11 amino acids. V lost 7 bases and J lost 5, with 8 bases in between. The CDR3 nucleotides are TGTGCCAGCACCCCTGGGGAGACCCAGTACTTC. It encodes CASTPGETQYF.

In its sample, this clonotype was seen many times. The rearrangement uses TRBV4-3 and TRBJ2-1; 12 bases agree with TRBD2. The V and J ends lost 1 base and 7 bases, in that order; junction bases with no gene match: 11. Germline V gene data show CDR1 as LGHNA and CDR2 as YSLEER. The CDR3 is made up of 18 amino acids. The CDR3: CASSQGPPTSGSVNEQFF. In DNA form, the CDR3 reads TGCGCCAGCAGCCAAGGCCCGCCGACTAGCGGGAGTGTTAATGAGCAGTTCTTC.